This entry is about one TCR beta chain. Its specificity is unknown. This entry is derived from a study of cytomegalovirus exposure and HLA in healthy donors. Study background: As released early, the data held 85 million to 95 million unique TCRs from HLA-typed donors.

This CDR3 comprises 16 residues. Germline V gene sequence: CDR1 SGHTS, CDR2 YDEGEE. V lost 1 base and J lost 2, with 16 bases in between. Whole-study results and caveats: As a later analysis showed, a missense DCLRE1C variant was linked to trimming of TCR beta V- and J-genes.

PCR involved 60 Vbeta and 13 Jbeta primers. Generated by immunoSEQ multiplex PCR, the TCRdb table keeps only in-frame clones and is missing some. The sample shows 150,000 to 170,000 clones, roughly four fifths of them seen only once. The TCR originated in a man between 18 and 29 years old in good health and CMV-seronegative. The chain links TRBV5-8 to TRBJ2-7; D gene uncertain. Sequenced sample: PBMCs. This chain's CDR3 is CASSLFFTGSAYEQYF. The CDR3 DNA reads as TGTGCCAGCAGCTTGTTTTTTACCGGGTCCGCCTACGAGCAGTACTTC.